What follows are 7 T cell receptor beta chains derived from one specimen sequenced in a study of cytomegalovirus exposure and HLA in healthy donors. TCRdb's table, derived via immunoSEQ multiplex PCR, lists solely in-frame clones and lacks some. The data contain some 240,000 clones, over 75% of them singletons. Sequencing was carried out using PBMCs. The receptors originated from a woman under 30 in good health and CMV-seropositive.

The chain is built from TRBV9 and TRBJ2-1, with 7 bases fitting TRBD1. Germline loops: CDR1 SGDLS, CDR2 YYNGEE. Trimming cost V 1 base and J 4 bases; bases outside gene matches: 5. The CDR3 consists of 15 residues. The CDR3 DNA follows: TGTGCCAGCAGCGTAACAGGGGAAGGATACAATGAGCAGTTCTTC. It encodes CASSVTGEGYNEQFF.

The V and J genes are TRBV4-1 and TRBJ2-1; no definite D call. The CDR3 consists of 12 residues. Trimming took off 2 bases at V and 7 bases at J, with 6 bases between the two ends. In germline, CDR1 is MGHRA, CDR2 YSYEKL. The CDR3 reads CASSQSRNEQFF. As DNA, the CDR3 is TGCGCCAGCAGCCAATCTCGGAATGAGCAGTTCTTC.

Comments on this clone: In the same sample, other DNA sequences code for this CDR3. The genes are TRBV9 and TRBJ2-5; tentative D call: TRBD1 (7 bases). V gave up 0 bases and J gave up 4 bases, with 13 bases separating them. There are 15 residues in the CDR3. Germline CDR1 and CDR2: SGDLS and YYNGEE. The CDR3 reads CASSVGAGGGETQYF. CDR3 sequence (DNA): TGTGCCAGCAGCGTAGGGGCAGGGGGAGGAGAGACCCAGTACTTC.

The chain uses TRBV5-1 and TRBJ1-4, with 8 positions matching TRBD1. CDR1 SGHRS and CDR2 YFSETQ come from the germline V gene. The trim removed 0 bases at V and 7 bases at J, leaving 2 bases unmatched. The CDR3 length is 14 residues. The CDR3 nucleotides are TGCGCCAGCAGCTTGGACAGGGGGGGTGAAAAACTGTTTTTT. The encoded protein is CASSLDRGGEKLFF.

The chain uses TRBV5-1 and TRBJ2-7, with 10 bases that match TRBD2. With 4 bases clipped from V and 5 bases from J, the junction kept 6 bases outside the gene matches. The CDR3 runs to 14 residues. In germline, CDR1 is SGHRS, CDR2 YFSETQ. The CDR3 coding sequence is TGCGCCAGCAGCCTCAGCGGGAGGGCCCACGAGCAGTACTTC. As protein: CASSLSGRAHEQYF.

The chain uses TRBV5-1 and TRBJ1-5, with TRBD1 identical over 10 bases. Germline assignment: CDR1 SGHRS and CDR2 YFSETQ. The CDR3 is 15 amino acids. J lost 5 bases, V lost 4 bases, and 6 bases had no gene match. The CDR3 spells CASSLGTGADQPQHF. The CDR3 nucleotides read TGCGCCAGCAGCCTGGGGACAGGGGCGGATCAGCCCCAGCATTTT.

The chain carries TRBV27 and TRBJ2-3, with 7 positions matching TRBD2. The CDR3 is 13 residues long. The J segment lost 8 bases and the V segment lost 7 bases, leaving 9 bases of the junction unmatched. Per the germline V gene, CDR1 is MNHEY and CDR2 is SMNVEV (reference sequence). The DNA of the CDR3 is TGTGCCAGCACCGACGCTAGCGGTCCTACGCAGTATTTT. This codes for CASTDASGPTQYF.